This TCR beta chain came from a study of blood T cells in healthy people across ages. With regard to this clonotype: Its antigen is as yet unknown.

Germline lookup yields CDR1 SGDLS and CDR2 YYNGEE. The CDR3 has 15 amino acids. Primers used in a second PCR of roughly 6 to 12 cycles were a sample-barcoded 5' primer and a J-beta primer mix. TCRdb re-derived calls from the 5' RACE reads in MiXCR, one entry per CDR3 protein. This sample has a few hundred thousand distinct CDR3 sequences, with 27% found just once. Study-wide results and caveats: A strong correlation was seen between TCR beta diversity and naive T cell percentage.

This receptor was obtained from a woman aged 70 to 79 in good health. The sequenced sample was blood. This chain uses TRBV9 with TRBJ2-5; possible D gene TRBD1, 6 bases. The better agreement between TRBJ2-7 and the DNA end casts doubt on the J call. DNA of the CDR3: TGTGCCAGCAGCGTAGGGCCAGGGGTGACCTACGAGCAGTACTTC. Protein product: CASSVGPGVTYEQYF.